This TCR beta chain is drawn from a study of CD8+ T cells in alopecia areata. Study context: The drug, tofacitinib, lasted 6 to 18 months, followed by 6 months off drug.

This sample's treatment: oral pan-JAK inhibitor, 5-10 mg twice daily. As to this clone: Its specificity is unknown.

The germline CDR1 and CDR2 sequences are SGHDN and FVKESK. Trimming shortened V by 0 bases and J by 2 bases, and 11 bases separated the two germline ends. The CDR3 has 16 amino acids. Once RNA had been extracted, it was reverse transcribed into cDNA to act as the sequencing template. The method was immunoSEQ multiplex PCR; TCRdb's version includes in-frame clones alone and lacks a portion of them. This sample has more than 95,000 clones; around 84% occur once, and the top ten carry 11%. General observations from the study: Tofacitinib yielded significantly lower scalp clonality and fewer expanded CD8+ clones among the top 100. Lesional scalp, especially alopecia totalis/universalis, showed higher clonality than normal scalp. In blood and scalp, many expanded lesional clones persisted during tofacitinib.

The sequences come from CD8+ T cells sorted from blood, collected around week 30, from a patient treated with tofacitinib. The clonotype was recovered from a human donor with alopecia areata. V and J are TRBV14 and TRBJ1-3; D call uncertain. The CDR3 nucleotides read TGTGCCAGCAGCCAAGAATTCCACGGTGCTGGAAACACCATATATTTT. Its translation is CASSQEFHGAGNTIYF.